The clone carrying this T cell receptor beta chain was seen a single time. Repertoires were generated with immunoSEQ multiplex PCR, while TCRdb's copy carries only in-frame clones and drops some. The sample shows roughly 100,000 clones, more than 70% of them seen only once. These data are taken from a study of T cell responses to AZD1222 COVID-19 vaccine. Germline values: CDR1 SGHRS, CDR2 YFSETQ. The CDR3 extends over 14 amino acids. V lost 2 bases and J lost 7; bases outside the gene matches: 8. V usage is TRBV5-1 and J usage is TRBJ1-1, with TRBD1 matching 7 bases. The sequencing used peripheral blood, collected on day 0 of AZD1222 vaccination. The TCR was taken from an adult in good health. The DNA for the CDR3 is TGCGCCAGCAGCTTACAAGGGGGCACCATTGAAGCTTTCTTT. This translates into CASSLQGGTIEAFF.